In this sample, the clone carrying this T cell receptor beta chain turned up a few times. Antigen unknown. CDR1 is LNHDA and CDR2 is SQIVND in the germline V gene (reference sequence). The trim removed 5 bases at V and 3 bases at J, leaving 8 bases unmatched. The CDR3 is made up of 17 amino acids. This entry belongs to a study of T cell repertoires in cytomegalovirus infection. Across the whole study: Recently identified HLA-C-restricted CMV epitopes and well-studied HLA-B-restricted CMV epitopes were used by the study. Carrying CMV and the relevant HLA type showed in public TCR beta signatures.

General study results and limits: The ex vivo response showed dominance by HLA-C-restricted CMV-specific TCR beta clonotypes. Cumulative public TCR beta family frequency identified CMV carriers with the relevant HLA.

From the reads, TCRdb called clonotypes with MiXCR, one entry per CDR3 protein. This table has roughly 500,000 distinct CDR3 sequences, 40% to 50% appearing once. Specimen: cultured PBMCs, collected from culture after CMV antigen stimulation. This chain connects TRBV19 to TRBJ2-2, with 11 bases lining up with TRBD1. The sequence was collected from a human donor in good health (CMV status not recorded). Some clones in this sample may be carry-over from other donors' samples. CDR3 sequence: CASSVKGQGADTGELFF. The CDR3 DNA reads as TGTGCCAGTAGTGTAAAAGGACAGGGGGCGGACACCGGGGAGCTGTTTTTT. Combining the CDR3 with reference TRBV19 and TRBJ2-2 gives the whole variable domain DGGITQSPKYLFRKEGQNVTLSCEQNLNHDAMYWYRQDPGQGLRLIYYSQIVNDFQKGDIAEGYSVSREKKESFPLTVTSAQKNPTAFYLCASSVKGQGADTGELFFGEGSRLTVL.